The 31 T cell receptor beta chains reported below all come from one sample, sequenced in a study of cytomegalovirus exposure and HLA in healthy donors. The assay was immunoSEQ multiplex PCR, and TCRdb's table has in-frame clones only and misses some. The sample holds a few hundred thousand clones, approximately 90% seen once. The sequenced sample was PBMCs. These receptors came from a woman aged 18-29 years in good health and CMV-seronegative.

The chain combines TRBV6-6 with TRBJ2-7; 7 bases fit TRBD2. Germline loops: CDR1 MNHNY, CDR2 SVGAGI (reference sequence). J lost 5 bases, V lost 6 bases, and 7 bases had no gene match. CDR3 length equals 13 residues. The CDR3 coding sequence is TGTGCCAGCAGGTCGGGAGGAAGCGACGAGCAGTACTTC. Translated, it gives CASRSGGSDEQYF.

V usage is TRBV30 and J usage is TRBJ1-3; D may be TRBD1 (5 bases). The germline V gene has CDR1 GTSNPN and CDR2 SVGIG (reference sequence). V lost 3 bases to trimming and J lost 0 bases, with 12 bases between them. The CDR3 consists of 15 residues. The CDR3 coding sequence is TGTGCCTGGAGCCCAGGGATATACTCTGGAAACACCATATATTTT. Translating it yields CAWSPGIYSGNTIYF.

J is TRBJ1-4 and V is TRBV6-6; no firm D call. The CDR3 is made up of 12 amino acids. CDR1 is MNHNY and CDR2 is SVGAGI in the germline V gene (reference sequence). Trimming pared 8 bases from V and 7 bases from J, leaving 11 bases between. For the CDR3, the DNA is TGTGCCAGCCGGGGTGGTTCTGAAAAACTGTTTTTT. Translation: CASRGGSEKLFF.

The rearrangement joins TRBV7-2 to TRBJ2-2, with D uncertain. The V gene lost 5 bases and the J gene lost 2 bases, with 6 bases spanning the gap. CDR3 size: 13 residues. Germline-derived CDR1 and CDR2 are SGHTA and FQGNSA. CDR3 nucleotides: TGTGCCAGCAGCCTCCTCAACACCGGGGAGCTGTTTTTT. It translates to CASSLLNTGELFF.

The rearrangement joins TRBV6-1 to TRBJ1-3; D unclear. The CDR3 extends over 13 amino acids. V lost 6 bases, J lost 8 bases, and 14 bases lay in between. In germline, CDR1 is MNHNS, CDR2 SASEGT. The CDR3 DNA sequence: TGTGCCAGCAGCGGCTCCCAGGCAGACACCATATATTTT. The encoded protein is CASSGSQADTIYF.

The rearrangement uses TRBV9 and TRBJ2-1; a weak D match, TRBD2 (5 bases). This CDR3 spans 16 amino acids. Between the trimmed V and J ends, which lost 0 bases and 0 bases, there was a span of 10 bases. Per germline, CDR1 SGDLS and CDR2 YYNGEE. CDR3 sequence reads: CASSVDGGGSYNEQFF. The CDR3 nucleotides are TGTGCCAGCAGCGTAGATGGAGGCGGCTCCTACAATGAGCAGTTCTTC.

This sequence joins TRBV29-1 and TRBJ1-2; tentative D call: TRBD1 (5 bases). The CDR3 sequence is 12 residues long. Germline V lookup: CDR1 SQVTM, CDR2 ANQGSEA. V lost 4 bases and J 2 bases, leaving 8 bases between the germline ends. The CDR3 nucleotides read TGCAGCGTTGCACAGGCCAACTATGGCTACACCTTC. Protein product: CSVAQANYGYTF.

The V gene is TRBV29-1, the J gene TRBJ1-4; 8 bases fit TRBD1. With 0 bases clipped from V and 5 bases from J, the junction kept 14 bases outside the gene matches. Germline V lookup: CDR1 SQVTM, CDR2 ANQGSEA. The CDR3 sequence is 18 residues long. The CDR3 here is CSVEDPLRGGTGNEKLFF. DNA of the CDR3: TGCAGCGTTGAAGATCCTCTTCGGGGTGGGACAGGAAATGAAAAACTGTTTTTT.

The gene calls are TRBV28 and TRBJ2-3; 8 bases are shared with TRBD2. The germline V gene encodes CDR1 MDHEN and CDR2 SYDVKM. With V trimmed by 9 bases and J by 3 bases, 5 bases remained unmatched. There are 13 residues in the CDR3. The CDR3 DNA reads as TGTGCCAGTGCGAGCGGGAGTACAGATACGCAGTATTTT. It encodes CASASGSTDTQYF.

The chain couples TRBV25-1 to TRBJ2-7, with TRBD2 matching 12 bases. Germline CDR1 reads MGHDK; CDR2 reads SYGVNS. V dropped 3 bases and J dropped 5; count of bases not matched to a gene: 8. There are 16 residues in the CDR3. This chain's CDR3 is CASSDHRLAGAHEQYF. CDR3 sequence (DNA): TGTGCCAGCAGTGACCACCGACTAGCGGGAGCCCACGAGCAGTACTTC.

CDR3 in amino acids: CASSPGLAGANSTDTQYF. In DNA form, the CDR3 reads TGTGCCAGCAGCCCGGGACTAGCGGGGGCAAATAGCACAGATACGCAGTATTTT. The chain is built from TRBV2 and TRBJ2-3, with 14 nucleotides matching TRBD2. Germline CDR1 SNHLY, CDR2 FYNNEI. Trimming took 6 bases from V and 0 from J; bases not matched to a gene: 8. This CDR3 comprises 18 residues.

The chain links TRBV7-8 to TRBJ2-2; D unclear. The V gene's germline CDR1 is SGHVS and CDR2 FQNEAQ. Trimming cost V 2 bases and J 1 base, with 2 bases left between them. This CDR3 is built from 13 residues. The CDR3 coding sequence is TGTGCCAGCAGCTTACTGAACACCGGGGAGCTGTTTTTT. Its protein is CASSLLNTGELFF.

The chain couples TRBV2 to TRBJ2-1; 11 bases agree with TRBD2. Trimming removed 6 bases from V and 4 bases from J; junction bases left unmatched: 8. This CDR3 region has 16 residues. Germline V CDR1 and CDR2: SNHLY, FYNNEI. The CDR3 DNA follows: TGTGCCAGCAGGGGGGGCCTAGCGGGAGGTTACAATGAGCAGTTCTTC. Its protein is CASRGGLAGGYNEQFF.

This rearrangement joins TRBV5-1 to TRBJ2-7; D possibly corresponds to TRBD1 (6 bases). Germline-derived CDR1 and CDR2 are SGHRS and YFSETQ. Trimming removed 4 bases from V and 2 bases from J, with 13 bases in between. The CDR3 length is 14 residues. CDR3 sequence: CASSPPGAPYEQYF. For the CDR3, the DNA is TGCGCCAGCAGCCCTCCAGGGGCCCCCTACGAGCAGTACTTC. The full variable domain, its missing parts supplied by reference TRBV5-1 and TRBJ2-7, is KAGVTQTPRYLIKTRGQQVTLSCSPISGHRSVSWYQQTPGQGLQFLFEYFSETQRNKGNFPGRFSGRQFSNSRSEMNVSTLELGDSALYLCASSPPGAPYEQYFGPGTRLTVT.

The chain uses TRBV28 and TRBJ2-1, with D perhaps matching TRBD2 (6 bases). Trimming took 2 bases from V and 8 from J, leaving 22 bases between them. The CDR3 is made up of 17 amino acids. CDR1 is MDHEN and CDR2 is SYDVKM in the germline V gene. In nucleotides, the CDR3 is TGTGCCAGCAGTTTAAGCGGGTTTTGGTCCTTTGGATATGAGCAGTTCTTC. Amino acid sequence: CASSLSGFWSFGYEQFF. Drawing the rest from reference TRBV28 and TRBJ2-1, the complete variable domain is DVKVTQSSRYLVKRTGEKVFLECVQDMDHENMFWYRQDPGLGLRLIYFSYDVKMKEKGDIPEGYSVSREKKERFSLILESASTNQTSMYLCASSLSGFWSFGYEQFFGPGTRLTVL.

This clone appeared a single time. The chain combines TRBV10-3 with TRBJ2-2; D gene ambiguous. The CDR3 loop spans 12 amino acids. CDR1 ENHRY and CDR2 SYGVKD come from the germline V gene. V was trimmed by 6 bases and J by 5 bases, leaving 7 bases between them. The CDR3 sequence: CAIRETTGELFF. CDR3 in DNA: TGTGCCATCAGGGAGACTACCGGGGAGCTGTTTTTT.

The CDR3 spells CASSPGTGGGNQPQHF. CDR3 DNA: TGTGCCAGCAGCCCCGGGACAGGGGGCGGCAATCAGCCCCAGCATTTT. V usage is TRBV7-2 and J usage is TRBJ1-5, with 12 bases that match TRBD1. V lost 5 bases, J lost 2 bases, and 4 bases stayed unmatched. The germline CDR1 and CDR2 sequences are SGHTA and FQGNSA. This CDR3 spans 16 amino acids.

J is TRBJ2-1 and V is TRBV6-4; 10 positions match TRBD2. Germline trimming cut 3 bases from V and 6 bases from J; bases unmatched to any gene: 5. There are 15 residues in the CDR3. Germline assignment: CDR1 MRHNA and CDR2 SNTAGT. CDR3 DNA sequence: TGTGCCAGCAGTGAATCCCTAGCGGGAGTCAATGAGCAGTTCTTC. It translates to CASSESLAGVNEQFF.

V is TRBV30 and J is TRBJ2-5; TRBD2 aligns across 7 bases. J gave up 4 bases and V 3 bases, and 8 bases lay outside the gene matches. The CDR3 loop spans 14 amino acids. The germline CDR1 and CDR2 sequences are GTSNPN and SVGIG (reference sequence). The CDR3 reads CAWRPPWGGETQYF. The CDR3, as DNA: TGTGCCTGGAGGCCCCCCTGGGGGGGAGAGACCCAGTACTTC.

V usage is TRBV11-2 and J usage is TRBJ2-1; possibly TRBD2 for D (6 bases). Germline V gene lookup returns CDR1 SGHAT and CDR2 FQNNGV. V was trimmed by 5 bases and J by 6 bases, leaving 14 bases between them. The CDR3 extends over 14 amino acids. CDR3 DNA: TGTGCCAGCAGCCCCCTTCGGGAGAGCAATGAGCAGTTCTTC. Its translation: CASSPLRESNEQFF.

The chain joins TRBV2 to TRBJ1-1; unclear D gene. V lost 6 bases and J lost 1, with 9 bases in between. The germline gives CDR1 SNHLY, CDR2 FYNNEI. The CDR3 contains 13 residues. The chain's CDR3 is CASRLEENTEAFF. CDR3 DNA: TGTGCCAGCAGACTGGAGGAGAACACTGAAGCTTTCTTT.

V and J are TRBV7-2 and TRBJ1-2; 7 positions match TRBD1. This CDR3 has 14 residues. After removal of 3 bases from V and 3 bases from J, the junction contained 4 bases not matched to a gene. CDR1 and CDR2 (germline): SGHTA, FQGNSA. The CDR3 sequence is CASSFTTGYYGYTF. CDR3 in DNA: TGTGCCAGCAGCTTTACGACAGGGTACTATGGCTACACCTTC.

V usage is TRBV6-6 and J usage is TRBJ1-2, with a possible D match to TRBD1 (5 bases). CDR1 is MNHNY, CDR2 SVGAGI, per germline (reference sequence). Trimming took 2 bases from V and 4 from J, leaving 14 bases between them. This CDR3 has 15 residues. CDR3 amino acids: CASSYVGGGVYGYTF. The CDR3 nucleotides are TGTGCCAGCAGTTACGTAGGTGGAGGGGTCTATGGCTACACCTTC.

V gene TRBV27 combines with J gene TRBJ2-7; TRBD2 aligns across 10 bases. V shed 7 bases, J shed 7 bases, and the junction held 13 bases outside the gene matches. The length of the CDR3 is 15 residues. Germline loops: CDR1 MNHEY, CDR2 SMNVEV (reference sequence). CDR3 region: CASKGGLAGELEQYF. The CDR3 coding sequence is TGTGCCAGCAAAGGGGGGCTAGCGGGAGAGTTGGAGCAGTACTTC.

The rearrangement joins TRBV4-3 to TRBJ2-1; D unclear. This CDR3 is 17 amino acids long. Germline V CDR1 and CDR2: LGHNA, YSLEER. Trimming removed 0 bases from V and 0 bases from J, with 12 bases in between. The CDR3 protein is CASSQDTNPNSYNEQFF. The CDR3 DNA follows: TGCGCCAGCAGCCAAGATACTAATCCGAACTCCTACAATGAGCAGTTCTTC.

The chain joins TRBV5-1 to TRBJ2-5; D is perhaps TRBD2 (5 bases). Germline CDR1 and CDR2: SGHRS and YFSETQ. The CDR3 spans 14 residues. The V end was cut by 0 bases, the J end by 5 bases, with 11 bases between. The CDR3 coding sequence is TGCGCCAGCAGCTTGGGAGAGGGCCGGGAGACCCAGTACTTC. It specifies CASSLGEGRETQYF.

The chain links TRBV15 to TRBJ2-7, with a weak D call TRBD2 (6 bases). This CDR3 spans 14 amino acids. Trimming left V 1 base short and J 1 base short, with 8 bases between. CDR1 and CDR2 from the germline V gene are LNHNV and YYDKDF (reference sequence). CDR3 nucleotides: TGTGCCACCAGCAGAGGGGGGACTTCCTACGAGCAGTACTTC. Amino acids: CATSRGGTSYEQYF.

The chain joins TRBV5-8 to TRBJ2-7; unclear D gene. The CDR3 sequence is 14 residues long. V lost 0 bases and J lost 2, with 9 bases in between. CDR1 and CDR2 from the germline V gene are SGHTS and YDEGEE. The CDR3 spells CASSLGPEPYEQYF. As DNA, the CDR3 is TGTGCCAGCAGCTTGGGGCCAGAACCCTACGAGCAGTACTTC.

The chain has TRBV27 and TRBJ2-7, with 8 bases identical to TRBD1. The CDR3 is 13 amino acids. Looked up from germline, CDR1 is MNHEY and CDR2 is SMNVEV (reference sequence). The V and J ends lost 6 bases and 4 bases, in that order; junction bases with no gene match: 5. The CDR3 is CASRWTGSYEQYF. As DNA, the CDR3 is TGTGCCAGCAGATGGACAGGGTCGTACGAGCAGTACTTC.

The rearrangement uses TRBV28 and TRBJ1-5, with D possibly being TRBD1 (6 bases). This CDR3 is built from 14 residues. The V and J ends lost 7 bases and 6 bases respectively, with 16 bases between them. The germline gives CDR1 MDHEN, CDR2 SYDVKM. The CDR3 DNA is TGTGCCAGCATGGGGGGGCTCCGGGCTCAGCCCCAGCATTTT. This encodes CASMGGLRAQPQHF.

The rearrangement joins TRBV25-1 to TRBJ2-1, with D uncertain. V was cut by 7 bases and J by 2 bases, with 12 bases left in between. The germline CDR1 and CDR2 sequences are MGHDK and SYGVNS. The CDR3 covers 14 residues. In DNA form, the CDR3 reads TGTGCCAGCACTTTCCATGGCCCCTACAATGAGCAGTTCTTC. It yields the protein CASTFHGPYNEQFF.